The clone carrying this T cell receptor (beta chain) was detected once. The germline gives CDR1 MDHEN, CDR2 SYDVKM. CDR3 length: 12 amino acids. These data belong to a study of shared clonotypes between healthy human individuals. The repertoire was sequenced with immunoSEQ multiplex PCR; TCRdb's copy has only in-frame clones and lacks some. The table has 550,000 to 800,000 clones, approximately 79% seen once. The V and J genes are TRBV28 and TRBJ2-5; D is perhaps TRBD1 (6 bases). The J call may be mistaken, given a closer DNA end match to TRBJ2-7. Sequencing was done on a sample of memory CD4+ T cells sorted from blood. The subset here: CD45RA-negative fraction. The receptor's source is a woman younger than 45 in good health. The CDR3 DNA reads as TGTGCCGCCCACAGGGAACCCTACGAGCAGTACTTC. Protein sequence: CAAHREPYEQYF.